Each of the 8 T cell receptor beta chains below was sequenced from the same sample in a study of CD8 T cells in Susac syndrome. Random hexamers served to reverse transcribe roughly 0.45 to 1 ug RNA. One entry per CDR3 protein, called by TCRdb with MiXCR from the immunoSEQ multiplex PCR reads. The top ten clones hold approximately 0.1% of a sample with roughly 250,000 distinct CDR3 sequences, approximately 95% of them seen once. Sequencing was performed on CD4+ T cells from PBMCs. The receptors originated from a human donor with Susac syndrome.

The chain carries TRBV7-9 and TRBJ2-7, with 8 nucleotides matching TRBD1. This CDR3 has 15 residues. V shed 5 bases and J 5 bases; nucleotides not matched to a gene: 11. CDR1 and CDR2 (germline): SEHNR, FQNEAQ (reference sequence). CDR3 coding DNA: TGTGCCAGCAGCCCCGGTGGACAGGGATCCCACGAGCAGTACTTC. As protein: CASSPGGQGSHEQYF.

This CDR3 reads CASSLVGQIPRGEQFF. The CDR3 DNA reads TGTGCCAGCAGCTTGGTGGGTCAAATACCAAGGGGTGAGCAGTTCTTC. The V call is TRBV5-6, the J call TRBJ2-1; D might be TRBD1 (5 bases). There are 16 residues in the CDR3. Trimming removed 0 bases from V and 9 bases from J, with 19 bases in between. Germline V gene sequence: CDR1 SGHDT, CDR2 YYEEEE. The whole variable domain, remainder taken from reference TRBV5-6 and TRBJ2-1, is DAGVTQSPTHLIKTRGQQVTLRCSPKSGHDTVSWYQQALGQGPQFIFQYYEEEERQRGNFPDRFSGHQFPNYSSELNVNALLLGDSALYLCASSLVGQIPRGEQFFGPGTRLTVL.

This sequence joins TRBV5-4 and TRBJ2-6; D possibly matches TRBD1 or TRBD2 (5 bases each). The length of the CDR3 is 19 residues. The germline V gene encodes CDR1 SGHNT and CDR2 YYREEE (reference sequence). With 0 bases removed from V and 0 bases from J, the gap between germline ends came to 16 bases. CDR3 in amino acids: CASSLGGVVSSSGANVLTF. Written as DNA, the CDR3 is TGTGCCAGCAGCTTGGGAGGGGTGGTGTCAAGCTCTGGGGCCAACGTCCTGACTTTC.

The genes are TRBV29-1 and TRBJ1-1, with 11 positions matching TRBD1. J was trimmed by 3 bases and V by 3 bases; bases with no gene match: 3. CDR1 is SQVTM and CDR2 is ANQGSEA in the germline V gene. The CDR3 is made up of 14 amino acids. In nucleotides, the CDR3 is TGCAGCGTTGAGGGACAGGGGGGTCACACTGAAGCTTTCTTT. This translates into CSVEGQGGHTEAFF.

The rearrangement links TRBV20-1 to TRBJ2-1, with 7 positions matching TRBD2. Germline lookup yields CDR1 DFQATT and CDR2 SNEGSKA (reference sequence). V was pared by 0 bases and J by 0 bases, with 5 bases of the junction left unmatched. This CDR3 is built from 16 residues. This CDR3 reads CSAREAGISSYNEQFF. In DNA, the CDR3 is TGCAGTGCTAGAGAAGCGGGGATCAGCTCCTACAATGAGCAGTTCTTC.

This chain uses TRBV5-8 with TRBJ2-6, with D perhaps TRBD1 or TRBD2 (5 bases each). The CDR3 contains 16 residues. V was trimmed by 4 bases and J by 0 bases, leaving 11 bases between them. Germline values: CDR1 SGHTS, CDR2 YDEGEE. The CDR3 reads CASSPGTLSGANVLTF. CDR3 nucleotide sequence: TGTGCCAGCAGCCCAGGGACCCTCTCTGGGGCCAACGTCCTGACTTTC.

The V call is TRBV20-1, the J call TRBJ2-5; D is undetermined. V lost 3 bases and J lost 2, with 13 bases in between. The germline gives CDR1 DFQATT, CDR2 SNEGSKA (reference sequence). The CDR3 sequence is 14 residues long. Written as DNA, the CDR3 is TGCAGTGCTAGGTTCGCACTTGGGCAAGAGACCCAGTACTTC. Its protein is CSARFALGQETQYF.

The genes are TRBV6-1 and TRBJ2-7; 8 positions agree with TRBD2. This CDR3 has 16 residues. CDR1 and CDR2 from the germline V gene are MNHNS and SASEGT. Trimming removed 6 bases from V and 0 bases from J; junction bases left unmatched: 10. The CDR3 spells CASRRGGAEDSYEQYF. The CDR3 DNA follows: TGTGCCAGCAGACGGGGGGGGGCCGAGGACTCCTACGAGCAGTACTTC.